Following are 32 T cell receptor beta chains from one sample sequenced in a study of cytomegalovirus exposure and HLA in healthy donors. The PCR used 60 Vbeta and 13 Jbeta primers. Clones were sequenced by immunoSEQ multiplex PCR, and TCRdb holds only the in-frame ones, with some missing. The repertoire holds about 160,000 clones, 75% to 85% seen once, with around 13% in the top ten. Sequencing input: PBMCs. The receptors derive from a woman between 50 and 59 years old in good health and CMV-seronegative.

This chain uses TRBV6-6 with TRBJ2-7, with 7 bases aligning to TRBD1. The CDR3 is 13 residues long. Germline V lookup: CDR1 MNHNY, CDR2 SVGAGI (reference sequence). V was clipped by 6 bases and J by 0 bases; unmatched bases: 2. This CDR3 reads CASRRDSSYEQYF. The CDR3 region has the DNA TGTGCCAGCAGACGGGACAGCTCCTACGAGCAGTACTTC.

This clone was detected a few times. This chain uses TRBV9 with TRBJ1-2; 8 bases are shared with TRBD1. V gave up 3 bases and J gave up 2 bases; unmatched junction bases: 12. CDR3 length: 17 residues. Germline CDR1 reads SGDLS; CDR2 reads YYNGEE. CDR3 protein: CASSAPSVRTGNYGYTF. The CDR3 nucleotides are TGTGCCAGCAGCGCGCCCTCCGTGCGGACAGGGAACTATGGCTACACCTTC.

This clone was counted once. The chain joins TRBV19 to TRBJ1-4, with a possible D match to TRBD1 (5 bases). The V end lost 5 bases, the J end lost 7 bases, and 14 bases lay between the germline ends. CDR1 and CDR2 from the germline V gene are LNHDA and SQIVND (reference sequence). The CDR3 runs 14 residues. CDR3 DNA: TGTGCCAGTAGTCCGCGGGGCCTGGTTGAAAAACTGTTTTTT. As protein: CASSPRGLVEKLFF.

The J gene is TRBJ2-2, the V gene TRBV19, with 13 nucleotides matching TRBD2. The CDR3 covers 15 residues. The junction had 6 bases not matched to a gene; V was cut back by 8 bases and J by 6 bases. Per germline, CDR1 LNHDA and CDR2 SQIVND (reference sequence). The CDR3 nucleotides read TGTGCCAGTCAGACTAGCGGGGGGCGGGCCGGGGAGCTGTTTTTT. Protein product: CASQTSGGRAGELFF.

The chain links TRBV6-5 to TRBJ1-1, with D perhaps TRBD1 (5 bases). Germline loops: CDR1 MNHEY, CDR2 SVGAGI. The CDR3 length is 13 residues. The V end was cut by 6 bases, the J end by 0 bases, with 8 bases between. The CDR3 loop reads CASRKQVNTEAFF. In DNA, the CDR3 is TGTGCCAGCAGGAAACAGGTGAACACTGAAGCTTTCTTT.

The V gene is TRBV7-3, the J gene TRBJ2-2; D might be TRBD2 (6 bases). Trimming removed 5 bases from V and 4 bases from J, with 14 bases in between. Per germline, CDR1 SGHTA and CDR2 FQGTGA. The CDR3 has 15 residues. This chain's CDR3 is CASSLLSGTTGELFF. For the CDR3, the DNA is TGTGCCAGCAGCCTCCTTAGCGGAACCACCGGGGAGCTGTTTTTT. Looking up the rest from reference TRBV7-3 and TRBJ2-2 gives the full variable domain: GAGVSQTPSNKVTEKGKYVELRCDPISGHTALYWYRQSLGQGPEFLIYFQGTGAADDSGLPNDRFFAVRPEGSVSTLKIQRTERGDSAVYLCASSLLSGTTGELFFGEGSRLTVL.

This sequence joins TRBV6-5 and TRBJ1-4; D is uncertain. V was clipped by 0 bases and J by 7 bases, with 12 bases between them. CDR3 length: 15 residues. Germline loops: CDR1 MNHEY, CDR2 SVGAGI. The CDR3 loop reads CASSYSSSAGEKLFF. The CDR3 nucleotides read TGTGCCAGCAGTTACTCCAGCTCGGCGGGTGAAAAACTGTTTTTT.

The chain carries TRBV4-3 and TRBJ1-2; D may be TRBD1 (6 bases). V lost 0 bases and J lost 4, with 12 bases in between. The CDR3 length is 15 residues. Germline V gene sequence: CDR1 LGHNA, CDR2 YSLEER. The CDR3 region is CASSQDKGGGYGYTF. In DNA form, the CDR3 reads TGCGCCAGCAGCCAAGATAAAGGGGGTGGCTATGGCTACACCTTC.

Written as DNA, the CDR3 is TGTGCCAGCAGTGGGGGCTACGAGCAGTACTTC. Protein: CASSGGYEQYF. The chain links TRBV2 to TRBJ2-5; D ambiguous. The DNA end lines up better with TRBJ2-7; the J call may be wrong. Germline loops: CDR1 SNHLY, CDR2 FYNNEI. This CDR3 spans 11 amino acids.

This sequence joins TRBV6-6 and TRBJ2-7; no definite D call. Trimming removed 7 bases from V and 0 bases from J, with 16 bases in between. Germline V gene data show CDR1 as MNHNY and CDR2 as SVGAGI (reference sequence). The CDR3 has 15 amino acids. The CDR3 protein is CASNDAATSSYEQYF. In DNA form, the CDR3 reads TGTGCCAGCAATGATGCGGCCACCAGCTCCTACGAGCAGTACTTC.

The V call is TRBV5-6, the J call TRBJ2-5; D not certain. Germline V gene data show CDR1 as SGHDT and CDR2 as YYEEEE. This CDR3 is 13 amino acids long. V lost 1 base, J lost 2 bases, and 6 bases lay in between. DNA of the CDR3: TGTGCCAGCAGCTTGATAGTTCAAGAGACCCAGTACTTC. Protein product: CASSLIVQETQYF.

The V and J genes are TRBV9 and TRBJ2-7; 9 bases are shared with TRBD2. Germline V gene lookup returns CDR1 SGDLS and CDR2 YYNGEE. The CDR3 has 16 residues. Germline trimming cut 0 bases from V and 5 bases from J; bases unmatched to any gene: 9. The chain's CDR3 is CASSVEGAGGLNEQYF. The DNA of the CDR3 is TGTGCCAGCAGCGTAGAGGGGGCGGGGGGGCTCAACGAGCAGTACTTC.

V and J are TRBV4-3 and TRBJ2-5; D perhaps matches TRBD2 (5 bases). V lost 1 base, J lost 5 bases, and 11 bases lay in between. Germline values: CDR1 LGHNA, CDR2 YSLEER. The CDR3 is 14 residues long. CDR3 sequence (DNA): TGCGCCAGCAGCCAAGGCCCCGGGGTTGAGACCCAGTACTTC. Its protein is CASSQGPGVETQYF.

This clone was detected a few times. The gene calls are TRBV6-6 and TRBJ1-1; possible D gene TRBD1, 5 bases. CDR1 MNHNY and CDR2 SVGAGI come from the germline V gene (reference sequence). V dropped 2 bases and J dropped 1 base, with 11 bases sitting between them. The CDR3 totals 15 residues. The CDR3 region is CASSYVLQGNTEAFF. The CDR3 DNA sequence: TGTGCCAGCAGTTACGTGCTTCAGGGGAACACTGAAGCTTTCTTT.

The gene calls are TRBV6-6 and TRBJ1-2; no firm D call. V dropped 0 bases and J dropped 0 bases, with 5 bases sitting between them. The CDR3 is made up of 14 amino acids. In germline, CDR1 is MNHNY, CDR2 SVGAGI (reference sequence). The CDR3, as DNA: TGTGCCAGCAGTTACTCGAGGACTAACTATGGCTACACCTTC. It codes for CASSYSRTNYGYTF.

V usage is TRBV13 and J usage is TRBJ2-2; D is undetermined. Germline V gives CDR1 PRHDT, CDR2 FYEKMQ (reference sequence). CDR3 length: 13 amino acids. V was clipped by 0 bases and J by 5 bases, with 4 bases between them. This chain's CDR3 is CASSLGQTGELFF. CDR3 nucleotide sequence: TGTGCCAGCAGCTTAGGACAGACCGGGGAGCTGTTTTTT.

The chain has TRBV27 and TRBJ1-5; D gene ambiguous. The CDR3 consists of 14 residues. V was shortened by 2 bases and J by 4 bases, with 9 bases between the two germline ends. Looked up from germline, CDR1 is MNHEY and CDR2 is SMNVEV (reference sequence). Written as DNA, the CDR3 is TGTGCCAGCAGTTTACGAGGAAAAAATCAGCCCCAGCATTTT. This codes for CASSLRGKNQPQHF.

This clone appeared a single time. The chain is built from TRBV7-9 and TRBJ1-3; tentatively, D is TRBD1 (5 bases). From germline, CDR1 is SEHNR and CDR2 FQNEAQ (reference sequence). This CDR3 contains 16 residues. V lost 0 bases, J lost 4 bases, and 13 bases lay in between. The CDR3 sequence: CASSLAGAQGGNTIYF. CDR3 nucleotide sequence: TGTGCCAGCAGCTTAGCAGGGGCGCAAGGAGGAAACACCATATATTTT.

The rearrangement links TRBV5-4 to TRBJ2-1; possibly TRBD2 for D (5 bases). The germline V gene has CDR1 SGHNT and CDR2 YYREEE (reference sequence). Trimming took off 0 bases at V and 11 bases at J, with 12 bases between the two ends. CDR3 length: 13 residues. The CDR3 DNA follows: TGTGCCAGCAGCTTGGGGGGTAGCGATCAGCAGTTCTTC. Translation: CASSLGGSDQQFF.

The gene calls are TRBV4-2 and TRBJ1-6; unclear D gene. Trimming shortened V by 0 bases and J by 6 bases, and 9 bases separated the two germline ends. Germline values: CDR1 LGHNA, CDR2 YNFKEQ. CDR3 length: 15 amino acids. CDR3 loop: CASSQERGSNSPLHF. CDR3 nucleotides: TGTGCCAGCAGCCAAGAACGCGGCTCTAATTCACCCCTCCACTTT.

This rearrangement joins TRBV25-1 to TRBJ1-1; D call uncertain. Germline V gene lookup returns CDR1 MGHDK and CDR2 SYGVNS. Trimming left V 6 bases short and J 3 bases short, with 11 bases between. This CDR3 comprises 13 residues. As DNA, the CDR3 is TGTGCCAGCAGGTTACCGGTGGACACTGAAGCTTTCTTT. Translating it yields CASRLPVDTEAFF.

V and J are TRBV7-6 and TRBJ2-5; D may be TRBD1 (6 bases). Germline V lookup: CDR1 SGHVS, CDR2 FNYEAQ. Between the trimmed V and J ends, which lost 2 bases and 5 bases, there was a span of 12 bases. This CDR3 comprises 14 residues. CDR3 sequence reads: CASSLWGPRETQYF. The CDR3 DNA sequence: TGTGCCAGCAGCTTATGGGGGCCGAGGGAGACCCAGTACTTC.

This clone was counted a few times. The chain couples TRBV6-1 to TRBJ2-7; D is possibly TRBD1 (6 bases). Germline V gene lookup returns CDR1 MNHNS and CDR2 SASEGT. V lost 6 bases and J lost 4, with 13 bases in between. The CDR3 is made up of 13 amino acids. CDR3 residues: CASRLLQGYEQYF. CDR3 sequence (DNA): TGTGCCAGCAGACTTCTACAGGGTTACGAGCAGTACTTC.

This rearrangement joins TRBV18 to TRBJ1-2; weak D call: TRBD1 (6 bases). From germline, CDR1 is KGHSH and CDR2 LQKENI. V was cut by 2 bases and J by 8 bases, with 15 bases left in between. This CDR3 has 14 residues. CDR3 nucleotide sequence: TGTGCCAGCTCACCAGGGAGACAGGAAAGCGGCTACACCTTC. Its protein product is CASSPGRQESGYTF.

This chain joins TRBV5-1 and TRBJ2-1; the D gene is possibly TRBD1 (5 bases). V lost 3 bases, J lost 8 bases, and 15 bases lay in between. The germline gives CDR1 SGHRS, CDR2 YFSETQ. CDR3 length equals 14 residues. The CDR3 protein is CASSSGQFLDEQFF. Here the CDR3 DNA reads TGCGCCAGCAGCTCCGGACAATTCCTCGATGAGCAGTTCTTC.

The chain couples TRBV28 to TRBJ1-1; D unclear. This CDR3 is built from 16 residues. V was shortened by 3 bases and J by 3 bases, with 17 bases between the two germline ends. Germline V lookup: CDR1 MDHEN, CDR2 SYDVKM. The chain's CDR3 is CASSFKLGGMYTEAFF. The CDR3 bases are TGTGCCAGCAGTTTCAAACTGGGAGGGATGTACACTGAAGCTTTCTTT.

CDR3 nucleotide sequence: TGTGCCAGCAGCTTGAGATTCCGGGAGGGCATCAACGAGCAGTACTTC. This encodes CASSLRFREGINEQYF. The chain employs TRBV5-6 and TRBJ2-7, with 8 nucleotides matching TRBD2. J gave up 5 bases and V 1 base, and 11 bases lay outside the gene matches. Germline V lookup: CDR1 SGHDT, CDR2 YYEEEE. This CDR3 contains 16 residues.

In its sample, this clone was seen a few times. This chain uses TRBV29-1 with TRBJ2-3; 7 positions agree with TRBD1. After removal of 8 bases from V and 2 bases from J, the junction contained 10 bases not matched to a gene. Per germline, CDR1 SQVTM and CDR2 ANQGSEA. The CDR3 totals 14 residues. CDR3 sequence reads: CSIRDSVNTDTQYF. In nucleotides, the CDR3 is TGCAGCATACGGGACAGTGTAAACACAGATACGCAGTATTTT.

The J gene is TRBJ2-7, the V gene TRBV11-2; 8 bases align to TRBD1. CDR3 size: 15 residues. Germline-derived CDR1 and CDR2 are SGHAT and FQNNGV. J gave up 4 bases and V 5 bases, and 10 bases lay outside the gene matches. The CDR3 nucleotides are TGTGCCAGCAGCCCGCCGATCAGGGGGCTTTACGAGCAGTACTTC. Translated, it gives CASSPPIRGLYEQYF.

The chain couples TRBV6-6 to TRBJ2-7; tentatively, D is TRBD2 (6 bases). Trimming took off 5 bases at V and 5 bases at J, with 22 bases between the two ends. This CDR3 has 16 residues. The germline V gene has CDR1 MNHNY and CDR2 SVGAGI (reference sequence). DNA of the CDR3: TGTGCCAGCAGTCCCCTTGGGGGGAGTCTGGTCAACGAGCAGTACTTC. Protein: CASSPLGGSLVNEQYF.

This rearrangement joins TRBV5-1 to TRBJ2-1; 9 nucleotides match TRBD2. The CDR3 spans 15 residues. Trimming at V came to 0 bases and at J to 8 bases, leaving 6 bases not matched to a gene. The germline V gene encodes CDR1 SGHRS and CDR2 YFSETQ. The chain's CDR3 is CASSLDGGRGDEQFF. The CDR3 DNA is TGCGCCAGCAGCTTGGATGGCGGGAGGGGGGATGAGCAGTTCTTC.

The CDR3 loop reads CASRELAGWGNEQFF. DNA of the CDR3: TGTGCCAGCAGAGAACTAGCGGGGTGGGGAAATGAGCAGTTCTTC. J is TRBJ2-1 and V is TRBV6-1; 10 nucleotides align to TRBD2. CDR1 is MNHNS, CDR2 SASEGT, per germline. Trimming cost V 6 bases and J 7 bases; bases outside gene matches: 9. The CDR3 totals 15 residues.